The clone carrying this T cell receptor beta chain was observed a single time. Clones were sequenced by immunoSEQ multiplex PCR, and TCRdb holds only the in-frame ones, with some missing. The data show about 53,000 clones, with over 85% seen just once and roughly 3.2% held by the top ten. This sample is part of a study of T cell changes during pregnancy in multiple sclerosis. Per the germline V gene, CDR1 is LGHNA and CDR2 is YSLEER. The V gene lost 0 bases and the J gene lost 2 bases, with 8 bases spanning the gap. The CDR3 covers 15 residues. The receptor was derived from a female donor with multiple sclerosis, enrolled in a pregnancy study. The chain links TRBV4-3 to TRBJ2-1; the D gene is possibly TRBD2 (5 bases). Sequenced material: CD8+ T cells from peripheral blood mononuclear cells, taken before pregnancy. In DNA, the CDR3 is TGCGCCAGCAGCCAAGATCGGGATCCCTACAATGAGCAGTTCTTC. Amino acid sequence: CASSQDRDPYNEQFF.